Below, 7 T cell receptor beta chains from the same sample are listed, as sequenced in a study of blood T cell repertoires in COVID-19. Only in-frame clones appear in the TCRdb table, and some are missing; sequencing was by immunoSEQ multiplex PCR. In the table there are about 61,000 clones, about 88% of which are singletons. Sequenced sample: peripheral blood. All receptors come from a woman aged 45 to 65 with active or convalescent COVID-19.

The chain recombines TRBV2 with TRBJ1-5, with D possibly being TRBD1 (6 bases). Germline V gives CDR1 SNHLY, CDR2 FYNNEI. The ends were cut back, 7 bases at V and 0 bases at J, with 16 bases in the middle. This CDR3 has 16 amino acids. The CDR3 DNA sequence: TGTGCCAGCACCGTGGAACCAGGGGATAGCAATCAGCCCCAGCATTTT. It is translated as CASTVEPGDSNQPQHF.

The chain has TRBV5-5 and TRBJ2-7; D might be TRBD1 (5 bases). Germline-derived CDR1 and CDR2 are SGHKS and YYEKEE (reference sequence). The CDR3 has 14 amino acids. Deletions cut 4 bases from V and 2 bases from J, with 13 bases between. The CDR3 is CASSLTGAAYEQYF. The CDR3 nucleotides read TGTGCCAGCAGCCTAACAGGAGCCGCCTACGAGCAGTACTTC.

This clone was counted once. The V and J genes are TRBV9 and TRBJ2-1; tentative D call: TRBD2 (6 bases). The CDR3 totals 15 residues. Trimming removed 0 bases from V and 7 bases from J, with 14 bases in between. The germline V gene has CDR1 SGDLS and CDR2 YYNGEE. The CDR3 protein is CASSVALGGWNEQFF. The CDR3, as DNA: TGTGCCAGCAGCGTAGCTCTGGGAGGATGGAATGAGCAGTTCTTC.

A word on this clone: Other DNA sequences in the sample encode the same CDR3. This sequence joins TRBV19 and TRBJ2-5, with 9 bases that match TRBD2. The V gene end was trimmed by 8 bases and the J gene end by 4 bases; junction bases not matched to a gene: 11. Germline CDR1 LNHDA, CDR2 SQIVND (reference sequence). The CDR3 is 15 residues long. This chain's CDR3 is CASPGGGRGGETQYF. CDR3 nucleotides: TGTGCCAGTCCGGGGGGCGGGCGGGGGGGAGAGACCCAGTACTTC.

This clone was recorded once. The rearrangement links TRBV27 to TRBJ1-3; tentative D call: TRBD1 (5 bases). Germline V gene data show CDR1 as MNHEY and CDR2 as SMNVEV (reference sequence). Trimming removed 2 bases from V and 2 bases from J, with 10 bases in between. The CDR3 spans 15 residues. The CDR3 spells CASSLIGGAGNTIYF. For the CDR3, the DNA is TGTGCCAGCAGTTTAATCGGGGGAGCTGGAAACACCATATATTTT.

This rearrangement joins TRBV24-1 to TRBJ2-1, with 7 positions matching TRBD2. This CDR3 region has 16 residues. The trim removed 5 bases at V and 5 bases at J, leaving 11 bases unmatched. Per germline, CDR1 KGHDR and CDR2 SFDVKD. DNA of the CDR3: TGTGCCACCAGTGGGAACTCGGTGGGGGGGAACAATGAGCAGTTCTTC. Protein: CATSGNSVGGNNEQFF.

The chain uses TRBV4-1 and TRBJ1-2, with 7 bases matching TRBD1. The CDR3 loop spans 15 amino acids. Germline CDR1 MGHRA, CDR2 YSYEKL. Trimming removed 1 base from V and 3 bases from J; junction bases left unmatched: 5. The DNA of the CDR3 is TGCGCCAGCAGCCAAGCCCGGGACAGCTACTATGGCTACACCTTC. This gives the protein CASSQARDSYYGYTF.